This is a list of T cell receptor beta chains from one sample in a study of cytomegalovirus exposure and HLA in healthy donors. Sequenced by immunoSEQ multiplex PCR; TCRdb stores in-frame clones only, minus some. Among around 28,000 clones listed, about 87% were seen once. Material: PBMCs. The receptors come from a boy between 10 and 17 years old in good health and CMV-seronegative. Each CDR3 is given with its conserved first and last residue.

j_call v_call cdr3_aa
TRBJ1-4 TRBV7-9 CASSLHRDGEKLFF
TRBJ2-7 TRBV19 CASSESGGEIKQYF
TRBJ2-7 TRBV4-1 CASSQGQGFGEQYF
TRBJ2-7 TRBV27 CASRYRDRAYEQYF
TRBJ2-7 TRBV2 CAGLDASYEQYF
TRBJ1-5 TRBV2 CASSGQATAGGQPQHF
TRBJ1-2 TRBV9 CASSVFGGYGYTF
TRBJ2-3 TRBV2 CASSLSPDTQYF
TRBJ2-7 TRBV19 CASGGRGRTYEQYF
TRBJ1-4 TRBV5-1 CASSLDRVNEKLFF
TRBJ2-3 TRBV5-1 CASSLGTAVPEGTQYF
TRBJ1-6 TRBV6-1 CASSEGGHGGSALHF
TRBJ2-5 TRBV7-8 CASSPPYRGDQETQYF
TRBJ2-2 TRBV5-6 CASSLDYGRELFF
TRBJ2-7 TRBV2 CASSERTGSYEQYF
TRBJ2-7 TRBV6-6 CASSYSGQGANEQYF
TRBJ1-2 TRBV6-1 CASRGDGRYGYTF
TRBJ2-3 TRBV6-5 CASSPGTAVTDTQYF
TRBJ2-1 TRBV5-1 CASSPSAGFNNEQFF
TRBJ1-1 TRBV29-1 CSVEDLGRAGSNTEAFF
TRBJ2-3 TRBV18 CASSPGQVGTDTQYF
TRBJ2-1 TRBV27 CASGRYEQFF
TRBJ1-5 TRBV6-1 CASSAGQGWANQPQHF
TRBJ2-7 TRBV20-1 CSARINYEQYF
TRBJ1-2 TRBV4-1 CASSQVAGAGYGYTF
TRBJ1-4 TRBV4-3 CASSQLFIGQVVTTNEKLFF
TRBJ2-1 TRBV6-1 CASSDGLAGVNEQFF
TRBJ2-7 TRBV4-1 CASSQGRLAGYEQYF
TRBJ2-5 TRBV6-1 CASRSGTTRIGQYF
TRBJ2-1 TRBV5-1 CASSPGLAGRYYNEQFF
TRBJ2-5 TRBV18 CASSPLAGGSQETQYF
TRBJ2-2 TRBV7-3 CASSGQGSGELFF
TRBJ1-1 TRBV20-1 CSASARGEAFF
TRBJ2-3 TRBV7-6 CASSLGGGDTDTQYF
TRBJ1-1 TRBV4-1 CASTLKSPNLSTEAFF
TRBJ1-4 TRBV28 CASSLPDRDDEKLFF
- TRBV18 CASSPNRDYEQYF
TRBJ2-3 TRBV7-2 CASSLYGQGPDTQYF
TRBJ2-3 TRBV6-6 CASSLAGVTDTQYF
TRBJ2-7 TRBV30 CAWSVPDRESSEQYF
TRBJ1-4 TRBV2 CASSDPAVATNEKLFF
TRBJ2-1 TRBV7-3 CASSLSGMGTGGAPGLNEQFF
TRBJ2-1 TRBV27 CASRDIQGARGFEQFF
TRBJ2-7 TRBV18 CASSPISRSSYEQYF
TRBJ2-7 TRBV27 CASSVGSGTTYEQYF
TRBJ1-5 TRBV7-2 CASSRSGGVGQPQHF
TRBJ1-6 TRBV7-9 CASSLVGTEYNSPLHF
TRBJ2-1 TRBV5-1 CASSSDSTSGGLNKFF
TRBJ2-7 TRBV18 CASSPPRIPYEQYF
TRBJ1-3 TRBV5-5 CASSLSRDSGNTIYF
TRBJ2-1 TRBV4-2 CASSHQRGGLYNEQFF
TRBJ1-2 TRBV28 CASSLFGEIGYTF
TRBJ1-4 TRBV2 CASMARGREKLFF
TRBJ1-5 TRBV6-1 CASSELWGENQPQHF